One and the same sample provided the 8 T cell receptor beta chains below, sequenced in a study of vaccination effects on CD4 cells after COVID-19. Profiling relied on immunoSEQ multiplex PCR, and the TCRdb table lists in-frame clones only, not all of them. The sample yields 20,000 to 25,000 clones, just under 75% seen once. The antigens of these receptors remain unknown. Expansion with viral peptide pools was applied to antigen-specific CD4+ T cells by the ViraFEST assay prior to sequencing. It was after approximately 11 days of culture that CD4+ T cells were isolated. Negative nucleocapsid antibody tests before and after vaccination confirmed no previous SARS-CoV-2 infection. The source was CD4+ T cells from PBMCs cultured with SARS-CoV-2 spike peptides, collected before COVID-19 vaccination. The receptors originated from a human donor who received a COVID-19 vaccine.

There are a few counts of this clone. This sequence joins TRBV5-1 and TRBJ1-2; 7 nucleotides line up with TRBD1. The ends lost 0 bases at V and 8 bases at J; junction bases unmatched: 7. This CDR3 contains 14 residues. CDR1 and CDR2 (germline): SGHRS, YFSETQ. This CDR3 is CASSLASQGKGYTF. CDR3 bases: TGCGCCAGCAGCTTGGCCTCACAGGGGAAAGGCTACACCTTC.

The chain joins TRBV10-1 to TRBJ1-1; D gene unclear. The CDR3 contains 13 residues. Looked up from germline, CDR1 is WNHNN and CDR2 is SYGVQD (reference sequence). Trimming pared 4 bases from V and 1 base from J, leaving 7 bases between. CDR3 sequence reads: CASSVGQNTEAFF. In DNA form, the CDR3 reads TGCGCCAGCAGTGTGGGTCAGAACACTGAAGCTTTCTTT.

V is TRBV2 and J is TRBJ1-3; 8 nucleotides agree with TRBD1. V was pared by 7 bases and J by 4 bases, with 9 bases of the junction left unmatched. The CDR3 spans 15 residues. Germline loops: CDR1 SNHLY, CDR2 FYNNEI. The CDR3 sequence is CASTNRGTGGNTIYF. The DNA of the CDR3 is TGTGCCAGCACTAACCGCGGGACAGGCGGAAACACCATATATTTT.

The V gene is TRBV2, the J gene TRBJ1-4; 10 bases line up with TRBD1. The CDR3 loop spans 14 amino acids. V trimming: 4 bases; J trimming: 7 bases; junction bases outside the gene matches: 3. CDR1 SNHLY and CDR2 FYNNEI come from the germline V gene. The CDR3 sequence is CASSGQGAGEKLFF. The CDR3 region has the DNA TGTGCCAGCAGTGGACAGGGGGCGGGTGAAAAACTGTTTTTT.

The V and J genes are TRBV5-1 and TRBJ1-2; D is ambiguous. The CDR3 is 14 residues long. The V gene's germline CDR1 is SGHRS and CDR2 YFSETQ. Trimming stripped 0 bases from V and 0 bases from J, with 6 bases between. CDR3 DNA sequence: TGCGCCAGCAGCTTGGACGGATCTAACTATGGCTACACCTTC. The encoded protein is CASSLDGSNYGYTF. Drawing the rest from reference TRBV5-1 and TRBJ1-2, the complete variable domain is KAGVTQTPRYLIKTRGQQVTLSCSPISGHRSVSWYQQTPGQGLQFLFEYFSETQRNKGNFPGRFSGRQFSNSRSEMNVSTLELGDSALYLCASSLDGSNYGYTFGSGTRLTVV.

The rearrangement uses TRBV24-1 and TRBJ2-7; possible D gene TRBD1, 7 bases. Germline V gene sequence: CDR1 KGHDR, CDR2 SFDVKD. This CDR3 comprises 13 residues. V shed 10 bases and J shed 2 bases, with 14 bases lying between them. This CDR3 is CATKGAGTYEQYF. CDR3 nucleotide sequence: TGTGCCACTAAGGGGGCGGGGACCTACGAGCAGTACTTC.

The rearrangement joins TRBV29-1 to TRBJ2-3, with D perhaps TRBD1 or TRBD2 (5 bases each). V gave up 7 bases and J gave up 3 bases, with 17 bases separating them. Germline loops: CDR1 SQVTM, CDR2 ANQGSEA. There are 14 residues in the CDR3. The CDR3 spells CSAAGTPRTDTQYF. CDR3 bases: TGCAGCGCGGCCGGGACCCCGAGGACAGATACGCAGTATTTT.

V gene TRBV13 combines with J gene TRBJ2-7; 7 bases map to TRBD2. The CDR3 runs to 15 residues. Trimming at V came to 5 bases and at J to 2 bases, leaving 9 bases not matched to a gene. Germline CDR1 reads PRHDT; CDR2 reads FYEKMQ (reference sequence). The CDR3: CASSPGTTMTYEQYF. The DNA of the CDR3 is TGTGCCAGCAGCCCCGGGACTACAATGACCTACGAGCAGTACTTC.